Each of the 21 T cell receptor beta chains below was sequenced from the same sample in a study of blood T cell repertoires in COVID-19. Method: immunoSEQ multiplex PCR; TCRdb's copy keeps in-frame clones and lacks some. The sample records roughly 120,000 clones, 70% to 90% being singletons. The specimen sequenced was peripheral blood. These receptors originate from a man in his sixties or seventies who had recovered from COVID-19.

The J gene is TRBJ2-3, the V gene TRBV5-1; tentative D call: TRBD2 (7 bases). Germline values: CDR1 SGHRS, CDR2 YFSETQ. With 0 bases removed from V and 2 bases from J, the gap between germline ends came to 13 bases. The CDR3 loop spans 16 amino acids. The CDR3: CASSLAEGGLTDTQYF. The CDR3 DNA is TGCGCCAGCAGCTTGGCCGAGGGGGGGCTCACAGATACGCAGTATTTT.

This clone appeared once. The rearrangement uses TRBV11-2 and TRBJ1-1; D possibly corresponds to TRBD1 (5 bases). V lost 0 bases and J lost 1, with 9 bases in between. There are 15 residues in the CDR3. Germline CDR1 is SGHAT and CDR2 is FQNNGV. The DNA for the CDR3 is TGTGCCAGCAGCTTAGATCGGGGGGGGAACACTGAAGCTTTCTTT. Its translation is CASSLDRGGNTEAFF.

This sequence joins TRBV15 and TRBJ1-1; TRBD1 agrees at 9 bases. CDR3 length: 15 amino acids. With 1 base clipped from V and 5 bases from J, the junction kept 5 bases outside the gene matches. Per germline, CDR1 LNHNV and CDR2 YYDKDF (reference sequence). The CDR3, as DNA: TGTGCCACCAGCAGAGGACAGGGGGGATTGACTGAAGCTTTCTTT. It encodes CATSRGQGGLTEAFF. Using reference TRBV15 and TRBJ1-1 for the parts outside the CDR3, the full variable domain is DAMVIQNPRYQVTQFGKPVTLSCSQTLNHNVMYWYQQKSSQAPKLLFHYYDKDFNNEADTPDNFQSRRPNTSFCFLDIRSPGLGDTAMYLCATSRGQGGLTEAFFGQGTRLTVV.

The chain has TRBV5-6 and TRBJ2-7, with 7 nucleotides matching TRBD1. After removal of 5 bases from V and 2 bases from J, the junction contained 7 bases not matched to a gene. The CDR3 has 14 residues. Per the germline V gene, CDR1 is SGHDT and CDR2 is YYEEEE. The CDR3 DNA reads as TGTGCCAGCAGGGGACGGGGACAGACCTACGAGCAGTACTTC. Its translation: CASRGRGQTYEQYF.

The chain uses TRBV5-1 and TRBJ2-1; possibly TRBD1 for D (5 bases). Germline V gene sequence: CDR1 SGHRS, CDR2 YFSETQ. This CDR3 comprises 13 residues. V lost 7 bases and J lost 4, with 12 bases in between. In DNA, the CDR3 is TGCGCCAGCGGGGCACAAGCTTACAATGAGCAGTTCTTC. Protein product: CASGAQAYNEQFF. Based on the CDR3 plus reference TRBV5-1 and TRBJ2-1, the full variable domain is KAGVTQTPRYLIKTRGQQVTLSCSPISGHRSVSWYQQTPGQGLQFLFEYFSETQRNKGNFPGRFSGRQFSNSRSEMNVSTLELGDSALYLCASGAQAYNEQFFGPGTRLTVL.

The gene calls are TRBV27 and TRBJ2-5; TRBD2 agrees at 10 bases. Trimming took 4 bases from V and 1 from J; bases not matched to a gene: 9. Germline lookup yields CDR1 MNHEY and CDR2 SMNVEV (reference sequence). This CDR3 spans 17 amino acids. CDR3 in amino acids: CASSSERTSGSQETQYF. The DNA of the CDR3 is TGTGCCAGCAGTTCCGAGAGGACTAGCGGCAGCCAAGAGACCCAGTACTTC.

The CDR3 reads CASYPDSSYEQYF. The CDR3 DNA sequence: TGTGCCAGCTACCCTGACTCCTCCTACGAGCAGTACTTC. The rearrangement uses TRBV2 and TRBJ2-7; D gene ambiguous. Germline CDR1 is SNHLY and CDR2 is FYNNEI. V lost 8 bases and J 0 bases, leaving 11 bases between the germline ends. This CDR3 region has 13 residues.

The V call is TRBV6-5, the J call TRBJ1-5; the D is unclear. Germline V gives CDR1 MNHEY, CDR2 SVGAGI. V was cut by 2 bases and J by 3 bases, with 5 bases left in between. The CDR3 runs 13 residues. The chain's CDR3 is CASSYNNNQPQHF. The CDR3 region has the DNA TGTGCCAGCAGTTACAACAACAATCAGCCCCAGCATTTT.

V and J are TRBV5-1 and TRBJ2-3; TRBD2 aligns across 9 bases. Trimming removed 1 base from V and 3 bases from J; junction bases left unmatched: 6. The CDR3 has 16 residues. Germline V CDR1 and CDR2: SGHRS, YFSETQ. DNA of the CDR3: TGCGCCAGCAGCTTGTATCCTAGCGGGACAACAGATACGCAGTATTTT. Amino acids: CASSLYPSGTTDTQYF.

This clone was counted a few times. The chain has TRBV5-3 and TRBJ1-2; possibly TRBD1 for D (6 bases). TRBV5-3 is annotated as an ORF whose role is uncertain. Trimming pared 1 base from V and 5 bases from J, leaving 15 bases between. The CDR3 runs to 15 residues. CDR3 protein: CARSLPSDQGYGYTF. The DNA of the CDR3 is TGTGCCAGAAGCTTGCCCTCTGACCAGGGGTATGGCTACACCTTC.

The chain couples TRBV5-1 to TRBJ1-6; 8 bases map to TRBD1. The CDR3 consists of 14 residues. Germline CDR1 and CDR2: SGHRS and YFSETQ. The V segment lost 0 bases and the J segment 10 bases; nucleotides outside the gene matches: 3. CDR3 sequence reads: CASSLGQGNSPLHF. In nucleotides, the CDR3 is TGCGCCAGCAGCTTGGGACAGGGGAACTCACCCCTCCACTTT. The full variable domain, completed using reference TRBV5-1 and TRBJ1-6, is KAGVTQTPRYLIKTRGQQVTLSCSPISGHRSVSWYQQTPGQGLQFLFEYFSETQRNKGNFPGRFSGRQFSNSRSEMNVSTLELGDSALYLCASSLGQGNSPLHFGNGTRLTVT.

This chain's CDR3 is CASSLEGASGRAEQYF. The CDR3 nucleotides are TGTGCCAGCAGCTTAGAAGGGGCTAGCGGGAGGGCCGAGCAGTACTTC. The V and J genes are TRBV7-9 and TRBJ2-7; 12 bases line up with TRBD2. This CDR3 is built from 16 residues. V was clipped by 1 base and J by 6 bases; unmatched bases: 7. Per the germline V gene, CDR1 is SEHNR and CDR2 is FQNEAQ (reference sequence).

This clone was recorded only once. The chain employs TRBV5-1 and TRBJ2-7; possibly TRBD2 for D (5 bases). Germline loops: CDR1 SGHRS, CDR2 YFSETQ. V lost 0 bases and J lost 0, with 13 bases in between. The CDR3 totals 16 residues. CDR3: CASSLGGTADSYEQYF. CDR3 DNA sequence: TGCGCCAGCAGCTTGGGAGGCACAGCGGACTCCTACGAGCAGTACTTC.

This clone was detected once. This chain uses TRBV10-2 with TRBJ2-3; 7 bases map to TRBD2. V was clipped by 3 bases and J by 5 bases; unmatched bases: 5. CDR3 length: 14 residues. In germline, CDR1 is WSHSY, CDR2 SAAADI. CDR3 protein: CASSDGTKGDTQYF. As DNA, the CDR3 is TGCGCCAGCAGTGATGGGACTAAGGGAGATACGCAGTATTTT.

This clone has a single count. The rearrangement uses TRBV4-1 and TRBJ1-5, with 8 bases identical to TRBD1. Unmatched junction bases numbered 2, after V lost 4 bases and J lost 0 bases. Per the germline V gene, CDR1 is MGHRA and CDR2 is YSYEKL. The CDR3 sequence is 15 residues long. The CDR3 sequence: CASSPGQGSNQPQHF. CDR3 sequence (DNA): TGCGCCAGCAGCCCCGGACAGGGTAGCAATCAGCCCCAGCATTTT.

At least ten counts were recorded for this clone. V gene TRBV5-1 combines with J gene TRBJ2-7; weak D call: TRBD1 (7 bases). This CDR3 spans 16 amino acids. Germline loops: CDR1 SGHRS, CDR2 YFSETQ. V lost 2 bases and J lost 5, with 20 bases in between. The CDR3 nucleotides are TGCGCCAGCAGCTTTTTGGTTGGGACTCAGGGGGACGAGCAGTACTTC. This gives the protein CASSFLVGTQGDEQYF.

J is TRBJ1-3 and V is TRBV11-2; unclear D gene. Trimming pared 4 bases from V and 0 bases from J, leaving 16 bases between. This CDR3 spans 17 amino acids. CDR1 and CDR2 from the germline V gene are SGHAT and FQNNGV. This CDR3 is CASSSGVGSLSGNTIYF. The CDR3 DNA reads TGTGCCAGCAGCTCCGGGGTAGGGAGCCTCTCTGGAAACACCATATATTTT. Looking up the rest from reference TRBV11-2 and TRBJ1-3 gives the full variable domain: EAGVAQSPRYKIIEKRQSVAFWCNPISGHATLYWYQQILGQGPKLLIQFQNNGVVDDSQLPKDRFSAERLKGVDSTLKIQPAKLEDSAVYLCASSSGVGSLSGNTIYFGEGSWLTVV.

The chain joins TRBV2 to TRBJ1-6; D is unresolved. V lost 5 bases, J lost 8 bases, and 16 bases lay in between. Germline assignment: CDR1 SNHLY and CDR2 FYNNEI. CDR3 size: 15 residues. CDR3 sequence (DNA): TGTGCCAGCAGTCGCACAGCCCCATTGGATTCACCCCTCCACTTT. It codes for CASSRTAPLDSPLHF.

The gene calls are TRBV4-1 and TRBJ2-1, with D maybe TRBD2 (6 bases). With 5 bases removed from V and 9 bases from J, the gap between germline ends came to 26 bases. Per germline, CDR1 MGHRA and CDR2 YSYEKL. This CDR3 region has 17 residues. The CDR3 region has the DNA TGCGCCAGCAGCTCTGGAGGGGTCGGGGTAGTACGGAGTGAGCAGTTCTTC. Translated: CASSSGGVGVVRSEQFF.

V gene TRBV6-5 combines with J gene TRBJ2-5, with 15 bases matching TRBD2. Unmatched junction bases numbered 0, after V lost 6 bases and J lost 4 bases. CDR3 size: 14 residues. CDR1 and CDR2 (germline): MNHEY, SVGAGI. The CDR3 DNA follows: TGTGCCAGCAGGGGACTAGCGGGAGGAGAGACCCAGTACTTC. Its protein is CASRGLAGGETQYF.

CDR3: CASRRAGGRYEQYF. Written as DNA, the CDR3 is TGTGCCAGCAGAAGAGCGGGGGGGCGCTACGAGCAGTACTTC. The V and J genes are TRBV5-5 and TRBJ2-7; 10 positions agree with TRBD2. V was pared by 5 bases and J by 3 bases, with 5 bases of the junction left unmatched. This CDR3 contains 14 residues. Germline assignment: CDR1 SGHKS and CDR2 YYEKEE (reference sequence).